This T cell receptor beta chain is drawn from a study of T cell responses to AZD1222 COVID-19 vaccine. Study information: It was second doses at about 4 or about 12 weeks that were pooled.

Generated by immunoSEQ multiplex PCR, the TCRdb table keeps only in-frame clones and is missing some. The sample contains about 120,000 clones, approximately 89% of which appear only once. Whole-study results and caveats: Just five to seven people given AZD1222 tested seropositive at baseline. Within unmutated variant regions lay the reported targets of nearly half of spike-specific TCRs. All repertoire sampling was performed exclusively after the peak T cell response.

With respect to this clone: Its specificity is unknown.

The sequences come from peripheral blood, collected on day 0 of AZD1222 vaccination. This receptor was obtained from an adult in good health.

In DNA form, the CDR3 reads TGTGCCAGCAAATCCGGGACAGGCCCTAATCAGCCCCAGCATTTT. It yields the protein CASKSGTGPNQPQHF. The gene calls are TRBV6-5 and TRBJ1-5; 8 nucleotides align to TRBD1. CDR3 length: 15 amino acids. Germline CDR1 is MNHEY and CDR2 is SVGAGI. After removal of 7 bases from V and 4 bases from J, the junction contained 9 bases not matched to a gene.